A single sample gave rise to the 14 T cell receptor beta chains below, sequenced in a study of CD8 T cells in ankylosing spondylitis. A single record per CDR3 protein comes from TCRdb applying MiXCR to the 5' RACE reads. Of around 220,000 distinct CDR3 sequences listed, about 11% are singletons. The sample comprised blood, either unsorted or a sorted T cell fraction (not recorded which). These TCRs come from a male donor with ankylosing spondylitis or in good health (not recorded which).

This clonotype was recorded at least ten times. V gene TRBV3-1 combines with J gene TRBJ2-1, with D tentatively TRBD1 (5 bases). The V gene lost 4 bases and the J gene lost 3 bases, with 10 bases spanning the gap. Germline CDR1 and CDR2: LGHDT and YNNKEL (reference sequence). This CDR3 spans 14 amino acids. The CDR3 spells CASSLRRGYNEQFF. The CDR3 nucleotides are TGTGCCAGCAGCCTTCGTAGGGGCTACAATGAGCAGTTCTTC.

This clonotype was seen a handful of times. The V and J genes are TRBV7-2 and TRBJ1-5, with TRBD1 identical over 9 bases. This CDR3 contains 14 residues. The trim removed 4 bases at V and 4 bases at J, leaving 2 bases unmatched. CDR1 SGHTA and CDR2 FQGNSA come from the germline V gene. The CDR3 bases are TGTGCCAGCAGCTCGGGACAGGGTAATCAGCCCCAGCATTTT. Translating gives CASSSGQGNQPQHF.

This clonotype has just a few counts. The chain carries TRBV15 and TRBJ1-6; D might be TRBD1 (5 bases). In germline, CDR1 is LNHNV, CDR2 YYDKDF (reference sequence). The V end was cut by 5 bases, the J end by 8 bases, with 13 bases between. The CDR3 loop spans 14 amino acids. The CDR3 DNA sequence: TGTGCCACCAGCCGGGACGTAGGGTATTCACCCCTCCACTTT. Amino acids: CATSRDVGYSPLHF.

In this sample, this clonotype turned up many times. This chain uses TRBV20-1 with TRBJ1-6, with TRBD1 matching over 9 bases. This CDR3 is 14 amino acids long. Trimming at V came to 1 base and at J to 10 bases, leaving 5 bases not matched to a gene. Germline V CDR1 and CDR2: DFQATT, SNEGSKA (reference sequence). The CDR3 nucleotides are TGCAGTGCTAGAGCTGGGACAGGGTCATCACCCCTCCACTTT. This translates into CSARAGTGSSPLHF.

With regard to this clonotype: A much larger clone differs from this one at a single base, so this may be a read error. The rearrangement joins TRBV9 to TRBJ2-3; D possibly matches TRBD1 or TRBD2 (5 bases each). The V end lost 3 bases, the J end lost 6 bases, and 20 bases lay between the germline ends. The CDR3 runs to 16 residues. The germline V gene encodes CDR1 SGDLS and CDR2 YYNGEE. The CDR3, as DNA: TGTGCCAGCAGCGAGCGATCGGGACCTGGGGAGGATACGCAGTATTTT. Translation gives CASSERSGPGEDTQYF.

The sample holds many counts of this clonotype. It may be a read error: a sequence one base away is much more abundant. This sequence joins TRBV3-1 and TRBJ1-1, with D maybe TRBD1 (6 bases). The CDR3 has 15 amino acids. Germline-derived CDR1 and CDR2 are LGHDT and YNNKEL (reference sequence). The V gene lost 1 base and the J gene lost 0 bases, with 9 bases spanning the gap. For the CDR3, the DNA is TGTGCCAGCAGCCAAGGTGGACAGCTGAACACTGAAGCTTTCTTT. Translated, it gives CASSQGGQLNTEAFF. The variable domain in full, with the rest retrieved from reference TRBV3-1 and TRBJ1-1, is DTAVSQTPKYLVTQMGNDKSIKCEQNLGHDTMYWYKQDSKKFLKIMFSYNNKELIINETVPNRFSPKSPDKAHLNLHINSLELGDSAVYFCASSQGGQLNTEAFFGQGTRLTVV.

The chain has TRBV5-1 and TRBJ2-3; 10 nucleotides line up with TRBD2. The CDR3 contains 16 residues. V lost 1 base and J lost 0; bases outside the gene matches: 2. Germline V gene lookup returns CDR1 SGHRS and CDR2 YFSETQ. The CDR3 sequence: CASSLSSGGSTDTQYF. Written as DNA, the CDR3 is TGCGCCAGCAGCTTGTCTAGCGGGGGAAGCACAGATACGCAGTATTTT.

Ten or more counts support this clonotype. The chain combines TRBV19 with TRBJ2-2; D might be TRBD1 or TRBD2, each matching 5 bases. Germline loops: CDR1 LNHDA, CDR2 SQIVND (reference sequence). Trimming shortened V by 7 bases and J by 0 bases, and 9 bases separated the two germline ends. The length of the CDR3 is 14 residues. Here the CDR3 reads CASMGTANTGELFF. The CDR3 region has the DNA TGTGCCAGTATGGGGACGGCGAACACCGGGGAGCTGTTTTTT. Complete variable domain (other parts from reference TRBV19 and TRBJ2-2): DGGITQSPKYLFRKEGQNVTLSCEQNLNHDAMYWYRQDPGQGLRLIYYSQIVNDFQKGDIAEGYSVSREKKESFPLTVTSAQKNPTAFYLCASMGTANTGELFFGEGSRLTVL.

This chain uses TRBV20-1 with TRBJ2-5; TRBD2 might be the D (5 bases). Germline loops: CDR1 DFQATT, CDR2 SNEGSKA (reference sequence). V dropped 2 bases and J dropped 2 bases, with 9 bases sitting between them. CDR3 length equals 13 residues. The CDR3 loop is CSARSGKQETQYF. The CDR3 DNA reads as TGCAGTGCTAGATCCGGGAAACAAGAGACCCAGTACTTC.

Many counts were recorded for this clonotype. V gene TRBV20-1 combines with J gene TRBJ2-5, with 11 bases aligning to TRBD2. CDR1 and CDR2 from the germline V gene are DFQATT and SNEGSKA (reference sequence). V lost 3 bases and J lost 5; bases outside the gene matches: 14. The CDR3 has 17 residues. CDR3 residues: CSARMVAGGRWAETQYF. CDR3 bases: TGCAGTGCTAGGATGGTAGCGGGGGGGCGATGGGCTGAGACCCAGTACTTC.

This clonotype showed up many times. The rearrangement joins TRBV20-1 to TRBJ2-5; 7 nucleotides line up with TRBD2. After removal of 6 bases from V and 9 bases from J, the junction contained 13 bases not matched to a gene. Looked up from germline, CDR1 is DFQATT and CDR2 is SNEGSKA (reference sequence). This CDR3 is built from 13 residues. CDR3: CSAVSGGTPAQYF. The CDR3 DNA follows: TGCAGTGCCGTGTCGGGGGGAACTCCGGCCCAGTACTTC.

This clonotype was counted between two and nine times. The chain joins TRBV12-3 or TRBV12-4 to TRBJ1-1; 12 nucleotides line up with TRBD1. CDR3 length: 16 amino acids. Trimming removed 4 bases from V and 3 bases from J; junction bases left unmatched: 6. The CDR3 protein is CASSWGQGAKDTEAFF. The DNA for the CDR3 is TGTGCCAGCAGTTGGGGACAGGGGGCGAAGGACACTGAAGCTTTCTTT.

This clonotype has a single count. The chain recombines TRBV19 with TRBJ2-1; D not certain. Germline V gene sequence: CDR1 LNHDA, CDR2 SQIVND (reference sequence). V lost 0 bases to trimming and J lost 8 bases, with 11 bases between them. This CDR3 region has 14 residues. The CDR3 sequence: CASSIDLEIHEQFF. Here the CDR3 DNA reads TGTGCCAGTAGTATAGATCTTGAGATCCATGAGCAGTTCTTC.

This clonotype was seen only a few times. This chain connects TRBV5-1 to TRBJ1-4; D is perhaps TRBD1 (6 bases). The CDR3 is made up of 14 amino acids. Trimming shortened V by 2 bases and J by 6 bases, and 11 bases separated the two germline ends. Germline values: CDR1 SGHRS, CDR2 YFSETQ. CDR3 DNA: TGCGCCAGCAGCTTCCAGGGGACGGATGAAAAACTGTTTTTT. This codes for CASSFQGTDEKLFF.